This T cell receptor (beta chain) was found in a study of cytomegalovirus exposure and HLA in healthy donors. Study results and caveats: A classifier reportedly called cytomegalovirus status with high sensitivity and specificity.

Amplification used 60 Vbeta primers and 13 Jbeta primers. Some clones are missing from TCRdb's copy, which holds only in-frame ones; the method was immunoSEQ multiplex PCR. Among about 110,000 clones, 60% to 85% were seen once, and the ten largest hold 5.2%. The ends were cut back, 1 base at V and 4 bases at J, with 11 bases in the middle. CDR1 and CDR2 (germline): MGHRA, YSYEKL. This CDR3 contains 15 residues. As regards this clone: Its antigen is unidentified.

The chain links TRBV4-1 to TRBJ1-5; D gene uncertain. This TCR was recovered from a female donor in good health and CMV-seropositive. Sequencing was carried out using PBMCs. CDR3 in DNA: TGCGCCAGCAGCCAAGTTACAGTCAGTAATCAGCCCCAGCATTTT. Protein: CASSQVTVSNQPQHF.